One and the same sample provided the 20 T cell receptor beta chains below, sequenced in a study of Graves' ophthalmopathy and Graves' hyperthyroidism. RNA transcripts yielded amplified TCR beta CDR3 regions. The first-round RT-PCR employed HTBI primers together with the Qiagen OneStep RT-PCR kit. A multiplex PCR was then performed as the second round. One entry per CDR3 protein, called by TCRdb with MiXCR from the multiplex PCR reads. The repertoire holds about 24,000 distinct CDR3 sequences, with roughly 50% as singletons. The source material was peripheral blood. These receptors were collected from an adult woman with stable Graves' hyperthyroidism.

This clonotype was seen many times. CDR3: CAWPFHEQYF. CDR3 coding DNA: TGTGCCTGGCCATTCCACGAGCAGTACTTC. The chain is built from TRBV30 and TRBJ2-7; no clear D. In germline, CDR1 is GTSNPN, CDR2 SVGIG (reference sequence). The germline V and J ends were trimmed by 5 bases and 5 bases, with 7 bases remaining between them. The CDR3 sequence is 10 residues long.

At least ten counts were recorded for this clonotype. The V call is TRBV20-1, the J call TRBJ2-7, with D possibly TRBD2 on 7 matching bases. Between the trimmed V and J ends, which lost 4 bases and 2 bases, there was a span of 12 bases. This CDR3 region has 13 residues. Germline V gene lookup returns CDR1 DFQATT and CDR2 SNEGSKA (reference sequence). This CDR3 is CSATTGGPYEQYF. The CDR3 nucleotides are TGCAGTGCTACTACCGGGGGGCCCTACGAGCAGTACTTC.

The J gene is TRBJ1-4, the V gene TRBV30, with TRBD1 identical over 7 bases. CDR1 is GTSNPN, CDR2 SVGIG, per germline (reference sequence). J lost 7 bases, V lost 4 bases, and 6 bases had no gene match. CDR3 length equals 13 residues. The CDR3 sequence: CAWTGGNGEKLFF. In nucleotides, the CDR3 is TGTGCCTGGACAGGGGGGAATGGTGAAAAACTGTTTTTT.

This clonotype is labeled medium-sized (0.01 to 0.1%). This chain connects TRBV20-1 to TRBJ2-7; TRBD2 matches at 9 bases. Germline CDR1 DFQATT, CDR2 SNEGSKA (reference sequence). This CDR3 has 12 residues. CDR3 coding DNA: TGCAGCCTGCTAGCGGGACCTCTCGAGCAGTACTTC. Translation gives CSLLAGPLEQYF.

This clonotype is labeled as medium-sized. The chain couples TRBV24-1 to TRBJ1-5; no reliable D call. Germline loops: CDR1 KGHDR, CDR2 SFDVKD. This CDR3 region has 14 residues. V was clipped by 0 bases and J by 4 bases, with 6 bases between them. The CDR3 DNA reads as TGTGCCACCAGTGATTTGACTAGGAATCAGCCCCAGCATTTT. This encodes CATSDLTRNQPQHF.

The chain uses TRBV11-1 and TRBJ1-1; 7 bases align to TRBD1. The trim removed 2 bases at V and 5 bases at J, leaving 8 bases unmatched. The germline V gene has CDR1 SGHAT and CDR2 FQDESV (reference sequence). This CDR3 comprises 15 residues. The CDR3 DNA follows: TGTGCCAGCAGCTTAAGGCCGACAGGGTTGACTGAAGCTTTCTTT. Its translation: CASSLRPTGLTEAFF.

The V call is TRBV6-5, the J call TRBJ1-3; weak D call: TRBD1 (5 bases). Germline CDR1 MNHEY, CDR2 SVGAGI. The CDR3 is 15 amino acids. V was clipped by 0 bases and J by 0 bases, with 6 bases between them. Here the CDR3 DNA reads TGTGCCAGCAGTTACTCTGGGGGCTCTGGAAACACCATATATTTT. This sequence encodes CASSYSGGSGNTIYF.

This chain uses TRBV6-5 with TRBJ2-1; TRBD1 agrees at 9 bases. V lost 2 bases, J lost 12 bases, and 11 bases stayed unmatched. The CDR3 is made up of 15 amino acids. Germline assignment: CDR1 MNHEY and CDR2 SVGAGI. The CDR3 sequence: CASSYGQGTRDTQFF. The CDR3 DNA reads as TGTGCCAGCAGTTACGGACAGGGGACAAGAGATACGCAGTTCTTC.

The chain couples TRBV5-1 to TRBJ1-6, with D uncertain. Germline lookup yields CDR1 SGHRS and CDR2 YFSETQ. The V gene lost 0 bases and the J gene lost 10 bases, with 11 bases spanning the gap. The CDR3 spans 14 residues. The CDR3 DNA sequence: TGCGCCAGCAGCTTGGTCGGCGGGCGATCACCCCTCCACTTT. It codes for CASSLVGGRSPLHF.

This clonotype is medium-sized (0.01 to 0.1%) in the sample. The chain carries TRBV2 and TRBJ2-1; D is uncertain. Trimming took 5 bases from V and 4 from J, leaving 3 bases between them. Germline lookup yields CDR1 SNHLY and CDR2 FYNNEI. This CDR3 spans 11 amino acids. In DNA, the CDR3 is TGTGCCAGCAGTTCTTACAATGAGCAGTTCTTC. It encodes CASSSYNEQFF.

On this clonotype itself: At one of its ends the junction is not consistent with the germline gene, which may arise from a read error. This chain connects TRBV6-5 to TRBJ1-1, with a tentative D call TRBD1 (5 bases). The CDR3 extends over 12 amino acids. CDR1 is MNHEY, CDR2 SVGAGI, per germline. CDR3 in DNA: TGTGCCAACATTCGGGGGAACACTGAAGCCTTCTTT. This codes for CANIRGNTEAFF.

This clonotype was picked up many times. This rearrangement joins TRBV6-1 to TRBJ1-3; D not certain. V gave up 5 bases and J gave up 4 bases, with 21 bases separating them. CDR3 length: 17 amino acids. Germline-derived CDR1 and CDR2 are MNHNS and SASEGT. This chain's CDR3 is CASSQRFSILVGNTIYF. CDR3 DNA sequence: TGTGCCAGCAGTCAAAGGTTTTCCATACTGGTGGGAAACACCATATATTTT.

This clonotype was counted ten times or more. The V and J genes are TRBV6-5 and TRBJ2-7, with 10 bases matching TRBD2. Unmatched junction bases numbered 12, after V lost 6 bases and J lost 7 bases. Germline V CDR1 and CDR2: MNHEY, SVGAGI. This CDR3 comprises 15 residues. CDR3 protein: CASSAIAGGLLEQYF. The CDR3 DNA follows: TGTGCCAGCAGCGCTATAGCGGGAGGCCTCTTGGAGCAGTACTTC.

This clonotype was picked up many times. The chain employs TRBV12-3 or TRBV12-4 and TRBJ2-4; D is possibly TRBD1 or TRBD2 (5 bases each). This CDR3 region has 14 residues. Trimming removed 8 bases from V and 2 bases from J, with 13 bases in between. CDR3 bases: TGTGCCAGCCAGGACTCAGGGACCAAAAACATTCAGTACTTC. Translation: CASQDSGTKNIQYF.

This clonotype counts as medium-sized (0.01 to 0.1%). This chain links TRBV5-1 with TRBJ2-7; 9 bases fit TRBD1. The germline V gene encodes CDR1 SGHRS and CDR2 YFSETQ. V dropped 4 bases and J dropped 3; count of bases not matched to a gene: 8. This CDR3 comprises 15 residues. The CDR3 protein is CASSSSGTGHYEQYF. The CDR3 DNA sequence: TGCGCCAGCAGCAGCTCAGGGACAGGGCACTACGAGCAGTACTTC.

Ten or more counts support this clonotype. Compared with germline, one end of the junction differs, possibly owing to a read error. V is TRBV7-3 and J is TRBJ2-5; D is unresolved. CDR3 size: 14 residues. Per germline, CDR1 SGHTA and CDR2 FQGTGA. CDR3 bases: TGTGCCAGCAGCCCCGATGGCAGTCAAGAGGCCCAGTACTTC. Translating gives CASSPDGSQEAQYF.

CDR3 coding DNA: TGTGCCAGCAGCTCATCCGGGACAGGGAATCAGCCCCAGCATTTT. It encodes CASSSSGTGNQPQHF. The V and J genes are TRBV5-4 and TRBJ1-5; 9 bases align to TRBD1. Germline V CDR1 and CDR2: SGHNT, YYREEE (reference sequence). The ends lost 3 bases at V and 4 bases at J; junction bases unmatched: 5. This CDR3 is built from 15 residues.

Worth noting for this clonotype: The DNA is left out, because the CDR3 cannot be placed on it with certainty; the CDR3 is given as TCRdb lists it. The chain couples TRBV7-2 to TRBJ2-7; the table names TRBD2, a call not compared with the DNA. Germline V lookup: CDR1 SGHTA, CDR2 FQGNSA. The CDR3 length is 20 residues, termini included. The chain's CDR3 is CASSFYICSARLDHAYEQYF.

As regards this clonotype: The CDR3 ends on some other residue instead of the conserved phenylalanine or tryptophan, so this is likely a read error. Because the CDR3's place on the DNA is in doubt, the DNA is left out and the CDR3 is given as listed by TCRdb. The V gene is TRBV5-5, the J gene TRBJ1-1; no check of the table's D call, TRBD1, against the DNA was made. Germline CDR1 reads SGHKS; CDR2 reads YYEKEE (reference sequence). The CDR3 sequence runs 12 residues, both termini included. Here the CDR3 reads CASSLTSGTANY.

The chain combines TRBV20-1 with TRBJ2-5, with D perhaps matching TRBD2 (7 bases). The V end lost 0 bases, the J end lost 9 bases, and 32 bases lay between the germline ends. The CDR3 length is 19 residues. Germline V gene sequence: CDR1 DFQATT, CDR2 SNEGSKA (reference sequence). The CDR3 sequence is CSARDWGGPGQPQHWAQYF. Written as DNA, the CDR3 is TGCAGTGCTAGAGATTGGGGGGGCCCCGGACAGCCCCAGCATTGGGCCCAGTACTTC.